The 28 T cell receptor beta chains below come from one sample, sequenced in a study of cytomegalovirus exposure and HLA in healthy donors. Vbeta (60) and Jbeta (13) primers were used in the PCR. The assay was immunoSEQ multiplex PCR, and TCRdb's table has in-frame clones only and misses some. The profile shows 75,000 to 90,000 clones, roughly 75% of them singletons. Sequencing was done on a sample of PBMCs. The receptors come from a man between 60 and 70 years old in good health and CMV-seronegative.

The chain uses TRBV4-1 and TRBJ1-2; D might be TRBD1 (6 bases). The CDR3 totals 16 residues. Trimming cost V 6 bases and J 4 bases, with 21 bases left between them. Germline assignment: CDR1 MGHRA and CDR2 YSYEKL. This CDR3 is CASSPLGGGTTYGYTF. In DNA, the CDR3 is TGCGCCAGCAGTCCCCTCGGAGGGGGGACTACCTATGGCTACACCTTC.

With respect to this clone: The junction and the germline gene differ at one end; a read error may be behind it. Here the CDR3 DNA reads TGTTCCAGCAGTTATGACAGGGGCCAAGAGACCCAGTACTTC. Its translation: CSSSYDRGQETQYF. This chain joins TRBV7-3 and TRBJ2-5, with 8 bases matching TRBD1. CDR3 size: 14 residues. The germline V gene has CDR1 SGHTA and CDR2 FQGTGA.

The chain joins TRBV5-1 to TRBJ2-1; no reliable D call. Germline CDR1 reads SGHRS; CDR2 reads YFSETQ. This CDR3 is 14 amino acids long. The V end was cut by 3 bases, the J end by 5 bases, with 12 bases between. CDR3 DNA: TGCGCCAGCAGCTCCCCCCAAAACAACAATGAGCAGTTCTTC. It codes for CASSSPQNNNEQFF.

The V gene is TRBV5-1, the J gene TRBJ2-5; TRBD2 matches at 7 bases. The J call is doubtful: the DNA matches TRBJ2-7 better. The CDR3 sequence is 15 residues long. Germline V lookup: CDR1 SGHRS, CDR2 YFSETQ. In DNA form, the CDR3 reads TGCGCCAGCAGCTTGACCGGCGCAGGGAGGGACGAGCAGTACTTC. Its translation is CASSLTGAGRDEQYF.

The J gene is TRBJ2-5, the V gene TRBV29-1, with a possible D match to TRBD1 (5 bases). V lost 1 base and J 1 base, leaving 7 bases between the germline ends. This CDR3 is 13 amino acids long. Per germline, CDR1 SQVTM and CDR2 ANQGSEA. Here the CDR3 DNA reads TGCAGCGTTGAAGTAGGGGTCCAAGAGACCCAGTACTTC. Translation: CSVEVGVQETQYF.

This chain joins TRBV18 and TRBJ2-7, with TRBD1 matching over 7 bases. CDR1 is KGHSH, CDR2 LQKENI, per germline. The CDR3 loop spans 15 amino acids. V lost 5 bases and J lost 2; bases outside the gene matches: 9. Written as DNA, the CDR3 is TGTGCCAGCTCAAAGACCGGGACAGCACCCTACGAGCAGTACTTC. It codes for CASSKTGTAPYEQYF.

Note on this clone: This sample includes further DNA sequences coding for the same CDR3. The rearrangement links TRBV6-6 to TRBJ1-4; no clear D gene. The CDR3 runs to 16 residues. V was trimmed by 2 bases and J by 7 bases, leaving 17 bases between them. CDR1 MNHNY and CDR2 SVGAGI come from the germline V gene (reference sequence). DNA of the CDR3: TGTGCCAGCAGTTACGGGAAGGAGGGCGAAGGTGAAAAACTGTTTTTT. This gives the protein CASSYGKEGEGEKLFF.

The J gene is TRBJ2-1, the V gene TRBV5-1; 12 bases line up with TRBD1. Trimming took 4 bases from V and 9 from J; bases not matched to a gene: 8. CDR3 length: 15 amino acids. The germline V gene encodes CDR1 SGHRS and CDR2 YFSETQ. The CDR3 DNA sequence: TGCGCCAGCAGCCCCGGGACAGGGGGCTCCGGTGAGCAGTTCTTC. As protein: CASSPGTGGSGEQFF. Filled out from reference TRBV5-1 and TRBJ2-1, the complete variable domain reads KAGVTQTPRYLIKTRGQQVTLSCSPISGHRSVSWYQQTPGQGLQFLFEYFSETQRNKGNFPGRFSGRQFSNSRSEMNVSTLELGDSALYLCASSPGTGGSGEQFFGPGTRLTVL.

V usage is TRBV9 and J usage is TRBJ2-2; 15 bases map to TRBD2. Germline CDR1 SGDLS, CDR2 YYNGEE. The CDR3 spans 18 residues. Unmatched junction bases numbered 3, after V lost 2 bases and J lost 1 base. Written as DNA, the CDR3 is TGTGCCAGCAGCGTGCGGGGACTAGCGGGGGGGAACACCGGGGAGCTGTTTTTT. Encoded protein: CASSVRGLAGGNTGELFF.

This rearrangement joins TRBV7-8 to TRBJ2-1; 14 positions agree with TRBD2. The CDR3 consists of 15 residues. V gave up 5 bases and J gave up 9 bases; unmatched junction bases: 6. CDR1 and CDR2 from the germline V gene are SGHVS and FQNEAQ. The CDR3 loop reads CASSRLAGGPSEQFF. CDR3 nucleotides: TGTGCCAGCAGCCGACTAGCGGGGGGGCCGAGTGAGCAGTTCTTC. Full variable domain (missing parts from reference TRBV7-8 and TRBJ2-1): GAGVSQSPRYKVAKRGQDVALRCDPISGHVSLFWYQQALGQGPEFLTYFQNEAQLDKSGLPSDRFFAERPEGSVSTLKIQRTQQEDSAVYLCASSRLAGGPSEQFFGPGTRLTVL.

V usage is TRBV5-6 and J usage is TRBJ2-5, with D unclear. CDR1 SGHDT and CDR2 YYEEEE come from the germline V gene. The germline V and J ends were trimmed by 1 base and 2 bases, with 6 bases remaining between them. This CDR3 comprises 13 residues. The CDR3 here is CASSLSPQETQYF. CDR3 coding DNA: TGTGCCAGCAGCTTGTCCCCGCAAGAGACCCAGTACTTC. Full variable domain (remainder filled in from reference TRBV5-6 and TRBJ2-5): DAGVTQSPTHLIKTRGQQVTLRCSPKSGHDTVSWYQQALGQGPQFIFQYYEEEERQRGNFPDRFSGHQFPNYSSELNVNALLLGDSALYLCASSLSPQETQYFGPGTRLLVL.

On this clone itself: The junction departs from the called germline gene at one end, perhaps through a read error. The rearrangement joins TRBV7-9 to TRBJ2-2; 8 positions agree with TRBD2. CDR3 length: 19 residues. Germline V gene data show CDR1 as SEHNR and CDR2 as FQNEAQ (reference sequence). CDR3 sequence (DNA): TGTTCCAGCAGCTCACGGCGGGGCGGGGGGTACGCGAACACCGGGGAGCTGTTTTTT. Protein product: CSSSSRRGGGYANTGELFF.

The rearrangement links TRBV2 to TRBJ2-7; possibly TRBD2 for D (5 bases). V dropped 2 bases and J dropped 7 bases, with 24 bases sitting between them. The length of the CDR3 is 17 residues. The germline gives CDR1 SNHLY, CDR2 FYNNEI. The CDR3 DNA reads TGTGCCAGCAGTGAACCCCGGAGCGGCCGCGTTGTGAGGGAGCAGTACTTC. Translated, it gives CASSEPRSGRVVREQYF.

In this sample, this clone turned up a few times. The same CDR3 arises from other DNA sequences in this sample as well. V and J are TRBV7-6 and TRBJ1-1, with D possibly TRBD1 on 6 matching bases. The V gene lost 5 bases and the J gene lost 2 bases, with 9 bases spanning the gap. Germline lookup yields CDR1 SGHVS and CDR2 FNYEAQ. The CDR3 has 13 amino acids. CDR3 sequence: CASSADSNTEAFF. CDR3 coding DNA: TGTGCCAGCAGCGCGGACAGCAACACTGAAGCTTTCTTT.

V and J are TRBV25-1 and TRBJ2-5; a weak D match, TRBD1 (6 bases). V was pared by 4 bases and J by 1 base, with 16 bases between. The CDR3 is 16 amino acids. Germline V gives CDR1 MGHDK, CDR2 SYGVNS. CDR3 DNA: TGTGCCAGCAGTGCCCGGGTGGGGGCCGGCCAAGAGACCCAGTACTTC. Translation: CASSARVGAGQETQYF.

This clone was counted only a few times. V usage is TRBV6-1 and J usage is TRBJ1-1, with TRBD1 as a possible D gene (5 bases). Germline V CDR1 and CDR2: MNHNS, SASEGT. The CDR3 consists of 17 residues. Trimming cost V 4 bases and J 0 bases, with 18 bases left between them. CDR3 residues: CASSARGGGSMNTEAFF. CDR3 bases: TGTGCCAGCAGTGCCCGGGGGGGAGGCTCTATGAACACTGAAGCTTTCTTT.

The chain carries TRBV5-4 and TRBJ2-7, with TRBD1 matching over 8 bases. There are 13 residues in the CDR3. V gave up 3 bases and J gave up 5 bases; unmatched junction bases: 4. CDR1 is SGHNT and CDR2 is YYREEE in the germline V gene (reference sequence). CDR3: CASSWTGNHEQYF. CDR3 in DNA: TGTGCCAGCAGCTGGACAGGGAACCACGAGCAGTACTTC.

About this clone: An end of the junction does not agree with germline; a read error may underlie this. This chain uses TRBV7-9 with TRBJ2-7, with a tentative D call TRBD1 (6 bases). The CDR3 totals 15 residues. Germline values: CDR1 SEHNR, CDR2 FQNEAQ (reference sequence). The CDR3 is CSSSLGAGADYEQYF. CDR3 in DNA: TGTTCCAGCAGCTTAGGGGCAGGGGCCGATTACGAGCAGTACTTC.

The chain links TRBV14 to TRBJ1-1; 7 positions match TRBD1. The CDR3 length is 14 residues. In germline, CDR1 is SGHDN, CDR2 FVKESK. Trimming at V came to 6 bases and at J to 4 bases, leaving 8 bases not matched to a gene. The CDR3 reads CASRLGGQSTEAFF. As DNA, the CDR3 is TGTGCCAGCAGACTAGGGGGCCAGAGCACTGAAGCTTTCTTT.

The chain couples TRBV13 to TRBJ2-5, with D hard to call. Per the germline V gene, CDR1 is PRHDT and CDR2 is FYEKMQ (reference sequence). The CDR3 consists of 13 residues. The germline V and J ends were trimmed by 1 base and 5 bases, with 8 bases remaining between them. The CDR3 DNA is TGTGCCAGCAGCTTAGCTGTTATTGAGACCCAGTACTTC. Amino acids: CASSLAVIETQYF.

The gene calls are TRBV10-3 and TRBJ1-1, with 7 nucleotides matching TRBD1. Germline V gives CDR1 ENHRY, CDR2 SYGVKD. The ends lost 6 bases at V and 2 bases at J; junction bases unmatched: 6. The CDR3 runs 14 residues. This CDR3 is CAIRQGVENTEAFF. The CDR3 bases are TGTGCCATCAGGCAGGGGGTAGAAAACACTGAAGCTTTCTTT.

This clone was picked up a small number of times. The chain combines TRBV19 with TRBJ2-5; 7 nucleotides align to TRBD1. V dropped 8 bases and J dropped 1; count of bases not matched to a gene: 4. The CDR3 contains 13 residues. The germline gives CDR1 LNHDA, CDR2 SQIVND (reference sequence). CDR3 in amino acids: CASQDRPQETQYF. CDR3 coding DNA: TGTGCCAGTCAGGACAGGCCCCAAGAGACCCAGTACTTC.

This clone was counted a single time. V is TRBV13 and J is TRBJ1-3; perhaps TRBD1 as D (5 bases). Germline V CDR1 and CDR2: PRHDT, FYEKMQ (reference sequence). Deletions cut 1 base from V and 2 bases from J, with 12 bases between. This CDR3 has 16 amino acids. The CDR3 bases are TGTGCCAGCAGCTTAGATTATGGAGGGGCTGGAAACACCATATATTTT. This sequence encodes CASSLDYGGAGNTIYF.

The CDR3 protein is CASSVEEGSTDTQYF. The CDR3 DNA follows: TGTGCCAGCAGCGTAGAAGAGGGTAGCACAGATACGCAGTATTTT. The chain links TRBV9 to TRBJ2-3, with D possibly TRBD2 on 5 matching bases. The CDR3 spans 15 residues. Germline V gene data show CDR1 as SGDLS and CDR2 as YYNGEE. Trimming left V 0 bases short and J 0 bases short, with 8 bases between. Combining the CDR3 with reference TRBV9 and TRBJ2-3 gives the whole variable domain DSGVTQTPKHLITATGQRVTLRCSPRSGDLSVYWYQQSLDQGLQFLIQYYNGEERAKGNILERFSAQQFPDLHSELNLSSLELGDSALYFCASSVEEGSTDTQYFGPGTRLTVL.

V and J are TRBV30 and TRBJ1-6, with a tentative D call TRBD1 (5 bases). The CDR3 totals 13 residues. CDR1 GTSNPN and CDR2 SVGIG come from the germline V gene (reference sequence). V dropped 1 base and J dropped 13 bases, with 14 bases sitting between them. The CDR3 protein is CAWSGGGAAPLHF. CDR3 nucleotide sequence: TGTGCCTGGAGTGGAGGAGGGGCTGCTCCCCTCCACTTT.

V gene TRBV29-1 combines with J gene TRBJ1-2; 10 bases fit TRBD1. CDR1 and CDR2 (germline): SQVTM, ANQGSEA. There are 12 residues in the CDR3. V lost 7 bases and J lost 3; bases outside the gene matches: 2. The CDR3 sequence: CSGGTGDYGYTF. The CDR3 region has the DNA TGCAGCGGGGGGACAGGGGACTATGGCTACACCTTC.

The chain links TRBV6-5 to TRBJ2-5; the match to TRBD2 covers 10 bases. CDR1 MNHEY and CDR2 SVGAGI come from the germline V gene. Unmatched junction bases numbered 4, after V lost 5 bases and J lost 1 base. The CDR3 is made up of 15 amino acids. The CDR3, as DNA: TGTGCCAGCAGTCCTAGCGGGGGCCCCCAAGAGACCCAGTACTTC. Translated: CASSPSGGPQETQYF.

The chain is built from TRBV30 and TRBJ1-1; perhaps TRBD1 as D (6 bases). Deletions cut 4 bases from V and 1 base from J, with 19 bases between. Germline values: CDR1 GTSNPN, CDR2 SVGIG (reference sequence). The CDR3 totals 16 residues. The CDR3 reads CAWTLARGGPNTEAFF. Here the CDR3 DNA reads TGTGCCTGGACCCTGGCGAGGGGGGGGCCGAACACTGAAGCTTTCTTT. The complete variable domain, with remaining parts taken from reference TRBV30 and TRBJ1-1, reads SQTIHQWPATLVQPVGSPLSLECTVEGTSNPNLYWYRQAAGRGLQLLFYSVGIGQISSEVPQNLSASRPQDRQFILSSKKLLLSDSGFYLCAWTLARGGPNTEAFFGQGTRLTVV.